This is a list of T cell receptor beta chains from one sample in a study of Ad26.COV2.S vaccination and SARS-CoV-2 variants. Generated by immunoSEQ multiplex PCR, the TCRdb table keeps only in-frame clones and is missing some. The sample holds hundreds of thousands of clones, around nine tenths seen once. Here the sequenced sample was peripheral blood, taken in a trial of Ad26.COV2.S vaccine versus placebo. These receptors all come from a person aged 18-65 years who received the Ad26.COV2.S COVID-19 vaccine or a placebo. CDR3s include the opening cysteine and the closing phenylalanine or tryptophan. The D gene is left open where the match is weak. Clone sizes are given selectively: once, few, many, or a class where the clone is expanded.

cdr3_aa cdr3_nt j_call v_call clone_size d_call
CASSSDRGLSYNEQFF TGTGCCAGCAGCTCTGACAGGGGTTTGTCATACAATGAGCAGTTCTTC TRBJ2-1 TRBV9 - TRBD1
CATSGTSGRDTQYF TGTGCCACCAGTGGGACTAGCGGGAGGGATACGCAGTATTTT TRBJ2-3 TRBV24-1 - TRBD2
CASSFGDIVYEQYF TGTGCCAGCAGCTTTGGGGACATCGTCTACGAGCAGTACTTC TRBJ2-7 TRBV5-5 - -
CASRAYQGTVTEAFF TGTGCCAGCAGGGCTTACCAGGGGACCGTCACTGAAGCTTTCTTT TRBJ1-1 TRBV2 - -
CASSPNDGPTTQQYF TGTGCCAGCTCACCCAATGACGGACCCACTACCCAGCAGTACTTC TRBJ2-7 TRBV18 - -
CASSHLRDTEAFF TGCGCCAGCAGCCACTTAAGGGACACTGAAGCTTTCTTT TRBJ1-1 TRBV4-1 - -
CASSGRTSGDNEQFF TGTGCCAGCAGCGGCCGGACTAGCGGGGACAATGAGCAGTTCTTC TRBJ2-1 TRBV3-1/TRBV3-2 - TRBD2
CASSQDRVGTDTQYF TGTGCCAGCAGCCAGGACAGGGTGGGCACAGATACGCAGTATTTT TRBJ2-3 TRBV3-1/TRBV3-2 once TRBD1
CASSLRQTSQETQYF TGCGCCAGCAGCCTCCGACAGACATCTCAAGAGACCCAGTACTTC TRBJ2-5 TRBV5-1 - -
CASSYPGQGARQPQHF TGTGCCAGCAGTTACCCAGGACAGGGGGCGCGGCAGCCCCAGCATTTT TRBJ1-5 TRBV6-2/TRBV6-3 - TRBD1
CASSRTVGSNQPQHF TGTGCCAGCAGCAGGACTGTTGGGAGCAATCAGCCCCAGCATTTT TRBJ1-5 TRBV5-5 - -
CASSLGSGTTDNEQFF TGTGCCAGCAGTTTGGGGTCTGGGACAACCGACAATGAGCAGTTCTTC TRBJ2-1 TRBV7-9 - -
CAWSEQGATEQYF TGTGCCTGGAGTGAGCAGGGGGCCACGGAGCAGTACTTC TRBJ2-7 TRBV30 once TRBD1
CASSDRGVVNSPLHF TGCGCCAGCAGCGACAGGGGAGTCGTAAATTCACCCCTCCACTTT TRBJ1-6 TRBV10-2 - TRBD1
CASSVQGTDTQYF TGTGCCAGCAGCGTACAGGGCACAGATACGCAGTATTTT TRBJ2-3 TRBV9 - -
CASSLGAETVYNEQFF TGTGCCAGCAGTTTAGGAGCGGAGACTGTATACAATGAGCAGTTCTTC TRBJ2-1 TRBV27 once -
CASSSISTYNEQFF TGTGCCAGCAGTTCCATATCGACTTACAATGAGCAGTTCTTC TRBJ2-1 TRBV28 - -
CASSAYSGTGYEKLFF TGTGCCAGCAGCGCCTACTCTGGGACAGGGTATGAAAAACTGTTTTTT TRBJ1-4 TRBV9 - TRBD1
CASSLGQGGITGELFF TGTGCCAGCAGCTTGGGGCAGGGGGGGATCACCGGGGAGCTGTTTTTT TRBJ2-2 TRBV5-4 - -
CASSPGQGIIQETQYF TGTGCCAGTAGTCCGGGACAGGGGATAATTCAAGAGACCCAGTACTTC TRBJ2-5 TRBV19 - TRBD1
CASSPVSLDMNTEAFF TGTGCCAGCTCACCAGTGTCTCTAGACATGAACACTGAAGCTTTCTTT TRBJ1-1 TRBV18 few -
CASSSGQPGNYEQYF TGTGCCAGCAGTTCCGGTCAGCCAGGGAACTACGAGCAGTACTTC TRBJ2-7 TRBV28 - -
CASRTGWATEAFF TGTGCCAGCAGGACAGGGTGGGCCACTGAAGCTTTCTTT TRBJ1-1 TRBV6-5 - TRBD1
CASSAGGRGWGSYEQYF TGTGCCAGCAGTGCCGGCGGCAGGGGATGGGGCTCCTACGAGCAGTACTTC TRBJ2-7 TRBV6-1 - -
CSVEDMDSNEKLFF TGCAGCGTTGAAGATATGGACAGTAATGAAAAACTGTTTTTT TRBJ1-4 TRBV29-1 - -
CASSLGTSSYDEQFF TGTGCCAGCAGCTTAGGGACTAGCTCTTACGATGAGCAGTTCTTC TRBJ2-1 TRBV7-9 few TRBD2
CAWSVGGETQYF TGTGCCTGGAGCGTCGGAGGGGAGACCCAGTACTTC TRBJ2-5 TRBV30 - -
CATRGAGTGNTEAFF TGTGCCACCAGAGGGGCGGGGACAGGGAACACTGAAGCTTTCTTT TRBJ1-1 TRBV15 - TRBD1
CAWSVTGELGTDTQYF TGTGCCTGGAGTGTCACAGGGGAATTGGGCACAGATACGCAGTATTTT TRBJ2-3 TRBV30 - TRBD1
CASSYTLRTGEETQYF TGTGCCAGCAGTTACACCTTAAGGACAGGGGAAGAGACCCAGTACTTC TRBJ2-5 TRBV6-2/TRBV6-3 - TRBD1
CAWTDRYRDRVTEAFF TGTGCCTGGACCGACCGTTACCGGGACAGGGTAACTGAAGCTTTCTTT TRBJ1-1 TRBV30 - TRBD1
CASSWTLATVKETQYF TGCGCCAGCAGCTGGACCCTAGCTACCGTCAAGGAGACCCAGTACTTC TRBJ2-5 TRBV5-1 - -